The 3 T cell receptor beta chains reported below all come from one sample, sequenced in a study of cytomegalovirus exposure and HLA in healthy donors (dated 2017 in TCRdb). The receptor library was made with the immunoSEQ multiplex PCR assay. A mixture of 60 forward primers for TCR Vbeta segments and 13 reverse primers for TCR Jbeta segments was used in the multiplex PCR. In TCRdb, the immuneACCESS table is reduced to in-frame sequences with V and J assigned. These tables do not hold every clone; where another copy was compared, an unresolved V gene accounts for under half, and the others remain unexplained. Present in this sample are about 92,000 clones, under 80% of which were seen just once. The ten biggest clones cover 7.3% of the sample. Sequenced sample: PBMCs. The origin of the receptors is a man between 45 and 60 years old in good health and CMV-seropositive.

The chain employs TRBV7-3 and TRBJ2-6, with no clear D. CDR3 length equals 17 residues. Trimming stripped 2 bases from V and 0 bases from J, with 11 bases between. Germline V gene data show CDR1 as SGHTA and CDR2 as FQGTGA. In nucleotides, the CDR3 is TGTGCCAGCAGCTTACACGCGGCGAACTCTGGGGCCAACGTCCTGACTTTC. Amino acid sequence: CASSLHAANSGANVLTF.

The V gene is TRBV7-8, the J gene TRBJ2-2; weak D call: TRBD2 (5 bases). V was cut by 8 bases and J by 3 bases, with 7 bases left in between. The germline gives CDR1 SGHVS, CDR2 FQNEAQ. This CDR3 region has 12 residues. CDR3 protein: CASAGDTGELFF. CDR3 in DNA: TGTGCCAGCGCGGGTGACACCGGGGAGCTGTTTTTT.

V gene TRBV19 combines with J gene TRBJ1-6, with D hard to call. Trimming pared 3 bases from V and 8 bases from J, leaving 14 bases between. Germline lookup yields CDR1 LNHDA and CDR2 SQIVND (reference sequence). This CDR3 comprises 15 residues. The CDR3 reads CASSIGWQVDSPLHF. The DNA for the CDR3 is TGTGCCAGTAGTATCGGTTGGCAGGTAGATTCACCCCTCCACTTT.